Only one count was recorded for the clone carrying this T cell receptor (beta chain). All enrollees were about 18 to 89 years old and from about 24 US areas. Clones were sequenced by immunoSEQ multiplex PCR, and TCRdb holds only the in-frame ones, with some missing. The repertoire holds about 250,000 clones, roughly 89% seen once, with around 4.2% in the top ten. The sample belongs to a study of blood T cell repertoires in COVID-19. This TCR derives from a woman aged 30 to 39 with acute COVID-19. The sequencing sample was made of PBMCs or T cells enriched from blood (not recorded which).

CDR3 in DNA: TGTGCCAGCAGCTCGACTAGCGGAGAGACCCAGTACTTC. Translating gives CASSSTSGETQYF. The rearrangement links TRBV7-7 to TRBJ2-5, with TRBD2 matching over 9 bases. CDR3 length: 13 residues. Germline-derived CDR1 and CDR2 are SSHAT and FNYEAQ (reference sequence). V shed 4 bases and J 4 bases; nucleotides not matched to a gene: 1.